Listed below are T cell receptor beta chains from one sample, sequenced in a study of PD-L1 blockade in urothelial cancer. TCRdb's table, derived via immunoSEQ multiplex PCR, lists solely in-frame clones and lacks some. The sample has roughly 100,000 clones, approximately 87% seen once. Source: PBMCs, taken around atezolizumab (anti-PD-L1) treatment. Receptor source: a man in his 70s with urothelial cancer. The CDR3 runs from the conserved cysteine through the conserved F or W.

v_call cdr3_aa
TRBV25-1 CASSGGQPLEQYF
TRBV11-2 CASSLDLGLTTQYF
TRBV9 CASSVPSSGANVLTF
TRBV2 CASSTGQGTGELFF
TRBV14 CASSSGQGGEKLFF
TRBV4-1 CASSPLQGGDTEAFF
TRBV27 CASSLRQGTNEKLFF
TRBV18 CASSPSETGTGYTF
TRBV6-5 CASSERSTDTQYF
TRBV18 CASSPGGADSPLHF
TRBV7-9 CASSRSQGSSTNEKLFF
TRBV6-4 CASARDSGGEQYF
TRBV4-1 CASSQGVGSEQYF
TRBV15 CATSTGQGSYNEQFF
TRBV6-1 CASRFTGGSNQPQHF
TRBV4-2 CASGQDLQGYEQYF
TRBV5-4 CAGTSGVASTDTQYF
TRBV7-6 CASSSRQGGGEEQYF
TRBV19 CASSYRGPGNTEAFF
TRBV5-1 CASSLTSGASYNEQFF
TRBV5-6 CASSFPTFGGYTF
TRBV18 CASSPLPLAGGPGDTQYF
TRBV4-3 CASSQSIAGGPETQYF
TRBV18 CASSPSGQGATDTQYF
TRBV10-3 CAISLDAGGGNEQFF
TRBV19 CASSPRGSGYEQFF
TRBV5-6 CASSPQGSRGVNTEAFF
TRBV5-1 CASSLRDRGRSVSDTEAFF
TRBV11-1 CASSLGRGHEQYF
TRBV5-4 CASSLTGLETQYF
TRBV12-5 CASGLATLAGVGDTQYF
TRBV7-7 CASSSGTSGISEQFF
TRBV29-1 CSVAKSGAGNTIYF
TRBV5-1 CASSLDSNQPQHF
TRBV2 CASSEWQGQETQYF
TRBV15 CATSRDLESSYEQYF
TRBV5-1 CASSRGGEGTDTQYF
TRBV28 CASSPFYGGEAFF
TRBV5-8 CASSPGQGIYEQYF
TRBV2 CAGRQGARETQYF
TRBV18 CASSPSASGRSAYEQYF
TRBV6-5 CASSYSGQSQETQYF
TRBV6-4 CASSELAGASYEQYF
TRBV4-3 CASSQRAGDTQYF
TRBV4-1 CASSRGQGLSGELFF